This T cell receptor beta chain stems from a study of blood T cells in healthy people across ages. Study-wide results and caveats: Estimated diversity that came from one million T cells was considered an underestimate.

Sample-barcoded 5' priming and a J-beta primer mix drove a second PCR of roughly 7 to 11 cycles. The authors tagged each cDNA molecule using a template-switch adaptor with 12 random nucleotides. From the 5' RACE reads, TCRdb called clonotypes with MiXCR, one entry per CDR3 protein. There are about 830,000 distinct CDR3 sequences in the sample; around 68% occur only once, and about 27% lies in the top ten. Isolation per sample recovered at least 6.5 million PBMCs. The V gene's germline CDR1 is SQVTM and CDR2 ANQGSEA. V dropped 6 bases and J dropped 9; count of bases not matched to a gene: 8. The CDR3 length is 13 residues. Concerning this clonotype: What it binds is unknown.

The chain couples TRBV29-1 to TRBJ2-1; 10 positions agree with TRBD2. The TCR sequence derives from a man aged 25-45 years in good health. Sequencing was performed on blood. CDR3: CSVTPSGGFEQFF. DNA for the CDR3: TGCAGCGTAACACCTAGCGGGGGCTTTGAGCAGTTCTTC.